This T cell receptor beta chain comes out of a study of CD8 T cells in Susac syndrome. This clonotype is a singleton in its sample. The CDR3 extends over 16 amino acids. With 3 bases clipped from V and 1 base from J, the junction kept 7 bases outside the gene matches. Germline lookup yields CDR1 MGHRA and CDR2 YSYEKL. cDNA came from roughly 0.5 to 1 ug RNA primed by random hexamers. A single record per CDR3 protein comes from TCRdb applying MiXCR to the immunoSEQ multiplex PCR reads. The repertoire holds around 80,000 distinct CDR3 sequences, with 94% as singletons. The chain joins TRBV4-1 to TRBJ2-7, with 9 bases that match TRBD1. The sequence was collected from a human donor with Susac syndrome. The sample was CD8+ T cells from PBMCs. The CDR3 sequence is CASSQGQGRPSYEQYF. As DNA, the CDR3 is TGCGCCAGCAGCCAGGGACAGGGAAGGCCGTCCTACGAGCAGTACTTC.